Below, 32 T cell receptor beta chains from the same sample are listed, as sequenced in a study of blood T cell repertoires in COVID-19 (dated by TCRdb to 2020 to 2021). Libraries were built with the immunoSEQ multiplex PCR assay. Here the immuneACCESS table is served through TCRdb, limited to in-frame sequences with V and J called. Missing clones are a known gap in these copies; in checked studies unresolved V genes cover under half, and the rest lacks a known reason. Recorded for this sample are some 200,000 clones; roughly nine tenths of them occurred a single time. The leading ten clones occupy under 4% of the sample. Sequencing was performed on PBMCs or T cells enriched from blood (not recorded which). The receptors derive from a woman under 30 in a cohort exposed to, infected with or recovered from COVID-19 (not recorded which).

J is TRBJ1-1 and V is TRBV19; D not resolved. The germline gives CDR1 LNHDA, CDR2 SQIVND (reference sequence). The CDR3 consists of 14 residues. V dropped 5 bases and J dropped 3 bases, with 13 bases sitting between them. The CDR3 spells CASSLEAKDTEAFF. As DNA, the CDR3 is TGTGCCAGTAGTCTCGAGGCAAAGGACACTGAAGCTTTCTTT.

The chain recombines TRBV30 with TRBJ1-4; a weak D match, TRBD1 (5 bases). The CDR3 sequence is 15 residues long. The germline V gene encodes CDR1 GTSNPN and CDR2 SVGIG (reference sequence). Between the trimmed V and J ends, which lost 2 bases and 7 bases, there was a span of 17 bases. The CDR3 DNA follows: TGTGCCTGGAGTTACGACCGGGACTATGGTGAAAAACTGTTTTTT. It encodes CAWSYDRDYGEKLFF.

The chain recombines TRBV10-3 with TRBJ1-5; D is unclear. Trimming shortened V by 3 bases and J by 0 bases, and 9 bases separated the two germline ends. CDR1 ENHRY and CDR2 SYGVKD come from the germline V gene. CDR3 length: 15 residues. The chain's CDR3 is CAISEGRDSNQPQHF. The CDR3 DNA sequence: TGTGCCATCAGTGAAGGGCGGGATAGCAATCAGCCCCAGCATTTT.

This chain joins TRBV28 and TRBJ1-1; 10 bases map to TRBD1. The CDR3 is 15 residues long. Germline CDR1 MDHEN, CDR2 SYDVKM. V was clipped by 3 bases and J by 7 bases; unmatched bases: 8. CDR3 bases: TGTGCCAGCAGTTTGCCGAACGACAGGGGGCTTGAAGCTTTCTTT. This encodes CASSLPNDRGLEAFF.

The chain carries TRBV15 and TRBJ1-6; the match to TRBD1 covers 7 bases. There are 16 residues in the CDR3. J lost 5 bases, V lost 3 bases, and 7 bases had no gene match. Germline values: CDR1 LNHNV, CDR2 YYDKDF (reference sequence). The CDR3 sequence is CATSRKTGVDNSPLHF. CDR3 in DNA: TGTGCCACCAGCAGGAAAACAGGGGTGGATAATTCACCCCTCCACTTT.

The chain carries TRBV27 and TRBJ1-6; D not resolved. Germline values: CDR1 MNHEY, CDR2 SMNVEV (reference sequence). This CDR3 is built from 14 residues. Trimming left V 4 bases short and J 10 bases short, with 14 bases between. CDR3 region: CASSSPSELSPLHF. The CDR3 DNA is TGTGCCAGCAGTTCCCCGTCGGAGCTCTCACCCCTCCACTTT.

The V call is TRBV6-5, the J call TRBJ1-2; tentative D call: TRBD1 (6 bases). CDR1 and CDR2 from the germline V gene are MNHEY and SVGAGI. The CDR3 covers 13 residues. Trimming took 8 bases from V and 8 from J, leaving 18 bases between them. The CDR3 sequence: CASVETGPWGYTF. The DNA of the CDR3 is TGTGCCAGCGTGGAGACAGGTCCTTGGGGCTACACCTTC.

The chain links TRBV5-5 to TRBJ2-7; 7 positions agree with TRBD1. CDR3 size: 15 residues. With 0 bases clipped from V and 3 bases from J, the junction kept 6 bases outside the gene matches. The germline gives CDR1 SGHKS, CDR2 YYEKEE (reference sequence). CDR3: CASSLGTGIIYEQYF. CDR3 in DNA: TGTGCCAGCAGCTTGGGGACAGGAATAATCTACGAGCAGTACTTC.

This clone was observed a few times. This chain joins TRBV2 and TRBJ1-1; possible D gene TRBD1, 6 bases. The CDR3 covers 13 residues. The V gene lost 6 bases and the J gene lost 1 base, with 9 bases spanning the gap. Germline values: CDR1 SNHLY, CDR2 FYNNEI. The CDR3 bases are TGTGCCAGCAGCGGACAGCAGAACACTGAAGCTTTCTTT. This encodes CASSGQQNTEAFF.

Only one count was recorded for this clone. The CDR3, as DNA: TGCGCCAGCCACGAGACAGGGGGTCCCCATGGCTACACCTTC. This sequence encodes CASHETGGPHGYTF. V and J are TRBV5-1 and TRBJ1-2, with 9 bases lining up with TRBD1. Germline V gene lookup returns CDR1 SGHRS and CDR2 YFSETQ. There are 14 residues in the CDR3. V lost 7 bases to trimming and J lost 6 bases; unmatched junction nucleotides: 10. The full variable domain, its missing parts supplied by reference TRBV5-1 and TRBJ1-2, is KAGVTQTPRYLIKTRGQQVTLSCSPISGHRSVSWYQQTPGQGLQFLFEYFSETQRNKGNFPGRFSGRQFSNSRSEMNVSTLELGDSALYLCASHETGGPHGYTFGSGTRLTVV.

J is TRBJ2-7 and V is TRBV9; maybe TRBD2 (6 bases). V dropped 3 bases and J dropped 6 bases, with 10 bases sitting between them. CDR3 length equals 12 residues. Germline V CDR1 and CDR2: SGDLS, YYNGEE. CDR3 region: CASSEGGGEQYF. The CDR3 DNA sequence: TGTGCCAGCAGCGAGGGAGGAGGCGAGCAGTACTTC.

CDR3 in DNA: TGTGCCAGCAGCGTAGAGGGACAGGGTGTCTATGGCTACACCTTC. Translating gives CASSVEGQGVYGYTF. V gene TRBV9 combines with J gene TRBJ1-2; 9 bases fit TRBD1. The junction had 4 bases not matched to a gene; V was cut back by 0 bases and J by 4 bases. The CDR3 has 15 amino acids. CDR1 is SGDLS and CDR2 is YYNGEE in the germline V gene.

The chain uses TRBV11-2 and TRBJ2-7; 8 bases agree with TRBD2. CDR3 length equals 14 residues. Germline V CDR1 and CDR2: SGHAT, FQNNGV. The V gene end was trimmed by 2 bases and the J gene end by 3 bases; junction bases not matched to a gene: 3. The CDR3 loop is CASSLTSGHYEQYF. CDR3 DNA: TGTGCCAGCAGCTTAACTAGCGGACACTACGAGCAGTACTTC.

V gene TRBV5-1 combines with J gene TRBJ1-5; 10 positions agree with TRBD1. Germline lookup yields CDR1 SGHRS and CDR2 YFSETQ. The V segment lost 4 bases and the J segment 7 bases; nucleotides outside the gene matches: 5. This CDR3 is built from 14 residues. DNA for the CDR3: TGCGCCAGCAGCCCCGGGACAGGGGTACAGCCCCAGCATTTT. Its translation: CASSPGTGVQPQHF.

V and J are TRBV11-1 and TRBJ2-3, with 11 nucleotides matching TRBD2. Germline CDR1 reads SGHAT; CDR2 reads FQDESV (reference sequence). This CDR3 has 16 residues. The ends lost 6 bases at V and 2 bases at J; junction bases unmatched: 7. CDR3 nucleotides: TGTGCCAGCAGTTCCGGGACTAGCGGATACACAGATACGCAGTATTTT. It is translated as CASSSGTSGYTDTQYF.

The rearrangement links TRBV28 to TRBJ1-1; D is uncertain. Germline V lookup: CDR1 MDHEN, CDR2 SYDVKM. V dropped 3 bases and J dropped 1 base, with 9 bases sitting between them. This CDR3 has 14 residues. Here the CDR3 DNA reads TGTGCCAGCAGTTTCGGGGTGGGGAACACTGAAGCTTTCTTT. Protein product: CASSFGVGNTEAFF.

V gene TRBV3-1 (or the pseudogene TRBV3-2) combines with J gene TRBJ1-2, with a weak D call TRBD1 (5 bases). V lost 0 bases, J lost 0 bases, and 11 bases lay in between. CDR1 is LGHDT and CDR2 is YNNKEL in the germline V gene (reference sequence). This CDR3 is built from 16 residues. The DNA of the CDR3 is TGTGCCAGCAGCCAAGATTGGCAGGGATCTAACTATGGCTACACCTTC. This encodes CASSQDWQGSNYGYTF.

The V and J genes are TRBV7-9 and TRBJ2-2; the match to TRBD2 covers 7 bases. This CDR3 has 15 residues. Losses at the gene ends were 5 bases for V and 3 bases for J; bases not matched to a gene: 6. Germline loops: CDR1 SEHNR, CDR2 FQNEAQ (reference sequence). CDR3 residues: CASSPRESDTGELFF. DNA of the CDR3: TGTGCCAGCAGCCCGCGGGAGTCAGACACCGGGGAGCTGTTTTTT.

The chain links TRBV7-8 to TRBJ1-2; no definite D call. This CDR3 contains 15 residues. V gave up 1 base and J gave up 0 bases, with 9 bases separating them. CDR1 is SGHVS and CDR2 is FQNEAQ in the germline V gene. In DNA, the CDR3 is TGTGCCAGCAGCTTAGTTGTTCGTGCTAACTATGGCTACACCTTC. It is translated as CASSLVVRANYGYTF.

This clone has more than one count but fewer than ten. V is TRBV6-4 and J is TRBJ2-3; D unresolved. The ends were cut back, 3 bases at V and 4 bases at J, with 14 bases in the middle. This CDR3 has 15 amino acids. Looked up from germline, CDR1 is MRHNA and CDR2 is SNTAGT. The CDR3 protein is CASSEGNIDSDTQYF. CDR3 bases: TGTGCCAGCAGTGAAGGTAACATCGACTCAGATACGCAGTATTTT.

This clone was seen more than once but under ten times. V gene TRBV7-9 combines with J gene TRBJ1-2; D ambiguous. Deletions cut 5 bases from V and 6 bases from J, with 10 bases between. From germline, CDR1 is SEHNR and CDR2 FQNEAQ (reference sequence). This CDR3 has 12 residues. In DNA form, the CDR3 reads TGTGCCAGCAGCCTAGTCGAGAATGGCTACACCTTC. It is translated as CASSLVENGYTF.

This sequence joins TRBV6-2 or TRBV6-3 and TRBJ1-5; D might be TRBD1 (5 bases). This CDR3 has 16 amino acids. Trimming stripped 5 bases from V and 0 bases from J, with 14 bases between. Germline CDR1 MNHEY, CDR2 SVGEGT. The DNA for the CDR3 is TGTGCCAGCAGTCGCCGACAGATGAATAGCAATCAGCCCCAGCATTTT. Protein: CASSRRQMNSNQPQHF.

The chain has TRBV9 and TRBJ2-5, with 11 bases matching TRBD2. Germline CDR1 is SGDLS and CDR2 is YYNGEE. The CDR3 consists of 16 residues. With V trimmed by 2 bases and J by 0 bases, 3 bases remained unmatched. CDR3 nucleotides: TGTGCCAGCAGCGTCCTAGCGGGAGGTTACCAAGAGACCCAGTACTTC. Residues: CASSVLAGGYQETQYF.

The chain uses TRBV3-1 (or the pseudogene TRBV3-2) and TRBJ1-2, with D perhaps TRBD1 (6 bases). The CDR3 runs 17 residues. Germline V lookup: CDR1 LGHDT, CDR2 YNNKEL (reference sequence). V was cut by 0 bases and J by 7 bases, with 21 bases left in between. The CDR3 loop is CASSQDPLGGYSTGYTF. DNA for the CDR3: TGTGCCAGCAGCCAAGACCCCTTAGGGGGTTATAGTACTGGCTACACCTTC.

The gene calls are TRBV5-1 and TRBJ1-1; D not certain. V shed 0 bases and J shed 2 bases, with 11 bases lying between them. The CDR3 is 15 residues long. Germline CDR1 is SGHRS and CDR2 is YFSETQ. Here the CDR3 DNA reads TGCGCCAGCAGCTTGGGAGCGAACTTAAACACTGAAGCTTTCTTT. This encodes CASSLGANLNTEAFF. The complete variable domain, with remaining parts taken from reference TRBV5-1 and TRBJ1-1, reads KAGVTQTPRYLIKTRGQQVTLSCSPISGHRSVSWYQQTPGQGLQFLFEYFSETQRNKGNFPGRFSGRQFSNSRSEMNVSTLELGDSALYLCASSLGANLNTEAFFGQGTRLTVV.

The chain links TRBV10-2 to TRBJ2-7; D unresolved. Germline V CDR1 and CDR2: WSHSY, SAAADI. CDR3 length: 14 amino acids. Between the trimmed V and J ends, which lost 3 bases and 2 bases, there was a span of 11 bases. CDR3: CASSEEARPYEQYF. The CDR3 DNA sequence: TGCGCCAGCAGTGAAGAGGCCAGACCCTACGAGCAGTACTTC.

This rearrangement joins TRBV5-4 to TRBJ2-2, with D perhaps TRBD2 (7 bases). There are 15 residues in the CDR3. V was shortened by 9 bases and J by 3 bases, with 18 bases between the two germline ends. Per the germline V gene, CDR1 is SGHNT and CDR2 is YYREEE (reference sequence). The CDR3 sequence is CATTLGGRYTGELFF. In DNA form, the CDR3 reads TGTGCCACAACACTCGGGGGGCGGTACACCGGGGAGCTGTTTTTT.

CDR3 DNA sequence: TGCAGCGTGTTGGTACGGGATACGCAGTATTTT. Translating gives CSVLVRDTQYF. V is TRBV29-1 and J is TRBJ2-3; D is unclear. Germline CDR1 and CDR2: SQVTM and ANQGSEA. The CDR3 runs to 11 residues. V was shortened by 6 bases and J by 6 bases, with 10 bases between the two germline ends.

The chain has TRBV2 and TRBJ1-3, with 7 bases that match TRBD1. CDR1 and CDR2 from the germline V gene are SNHLY and FYNNEI. J gave up 1 base and V 3 bases, and 3 bases lay outside the gene matches. This CDR3 region has 15 residues. The CDR3 nucleotides are TGTGCCAGCAGTGACAGGGGGAGTTCTGGAAACACCATATATTTT. The encoded protein is CASSDRGSSGNTIYF.

The genes are TRBV15 and TRBJ2-6; D not resolved. Germline V gene data show CDR1 as LNHNV and CDR2 as YYDKDF (reference sequence). V was trimmed by 0 bases and J by 3 bases, leaving 3 bases between them. CDR3 length: 14 residues. The CDR3 DNA sequence: TGTGCCACCAGCAGAGATCATGGGGCCAACGTCCTGACTTTC. Amino acid sequence: CATSRDHGANVLTF.

The chain couples TRBV19 to TRBJ2-1; tentative D call: TRBD2 (7 bases). The CDR3 is 14 residues long. Trimming shortened V by 1 base and J by 7 bases, and 11 bases separated the two germline ends. CDR1 LNHDA and CDR2 SQIVND come from the germline V gene (reference sequence). In DNA, the CDR3 is TGTGCCAGTAGTATAGGCGGGGGCCCAAATGAGCAGTTCTTC. Residues: CASSIGGGPNEQFF.

The chain has TRBV21-1 and TRBJ2-7; TRBD1, the D gene given by the table, was not confirmed from the DNA. TRBV21-1 is described as a pseudogene. This CDR3 region has 16 residues. The CDR3 DNA reads TGTGCCAGCAGCAAATTATTTGAGACAGACTCCTACGAGCAGTACTTC. Residues: CASSKLFETDSYEQYF.